These 23 T cell receptor beta chains share one sample of origin, sequenced in a study of identical twins listed by TCRdb under 2016. Receptor libraries were prepared by 5' RACE. Sequencing instrument: Illumina HiSeq 2000. TCRdb trimmed the raw reads at Q25, called clones with MiXCR and kept productive beta chains. Identical CDR3 protein sequences are pooled into one entry, listed with their most common genes and DNA. The sample table shows about 520,000 distinct CDR3 sequences, and approximately 22% are seen once. The top ten hold around 1% of the sample. The same sample was also studied in work on T cells expressing NK-cell markers.

The sample comprised CD4+ T cells sorted from blood. The origin of the receptors is a woman under 30 in good health.

Points on this clonotype: One end of the junction fails to match germline, which may point to a read error. This rearrangement joins TRBV6-2 or TRBV6-3 to TRBJ2-7; D unclear. The CDR3 is 12 residues long. CDR1 is MNHEY, CDR2 SVGEGT, per germline. The CDR3 is CASSRSSYEQCF. The CDR3 DNA is TGTGCCAGCAGCCGAAGCTCCTACGAGCAGTGCTTC.

This chain links TRBV3-1 with TRBJ1-2; no clear D. CDR1 and CDR2 (germline): LGHDT, YNNKEL (reference sequence). This CDR3 is built from 15 residues. With 4 bases removed from V and 2 bases from J, the gap between germline ends came to 14 bases. CDR3 residues: CASSLLSGGNYGYTF. CDR3 DNA: TGTGCCAGCAGCCTTCTGTCGGGCGGGAACTATGGCTACACCTTC.

The rearrangement uses TRBV5-1 and TRBJ1-2, with D hard to call. Germline V lookup: CDR1 SGHRS, CDR2 YFSETQ. V was shortened by 4 bases and J by 5 bases, with 9 bases between the two germline ends. There are 12 residues in the CDR3. CDR3 amino acids: CASSIGLYGYTF. CDR3 in DNA: TGCGCCAGCAGCATAGGACTTTATGGCTACACCTTC. Full variable domain (rest looked up from reference TRBV5-1 and TRBJ1-2): KAGVTQTPRYLIKTRGQQVTLSCSPISGHRSVSWYQQTPGQGLQFLFEYFSETQRNKGNFPGRFSGRQFSNSRSEMNVSTLELGDSALYLCASSIGLYGYTFGSGTRLTVV.

The rearrangement uses TRBV12-3 or TRBV12-4 and TRBJ2-5; 9 nucleotides match TRBD2. The CDR3 has 16 residues. J gave up 2 bases and V 5 bases, and 9 bases lay outside the gene matches. The CDR3 here is CASSPHLRGGQETQYF. Here the CDR3 DNA reads TGTGCCAGCAGTCCCCACTTGCGGGGGGGACAAGAGACCCAGTACTTC.

This sequence joins TRBV12-3 or TRBV12-4 and TRBJ2-7; tentative D call: TRBD2 (6 bases). V lost 3 bases, J lost 5 bases, and 17 bases lay in between. This CDR3 contains 15 residues. CDR3 in DNA: TGTGCCAGCAGTTTTAGGCGGGACCCGGGGGACGAGCAGTACTTC. This sequence encodes CASSFRRDPGDEQYF.

This clonotype has just a few counts. The V and J genes are TRBV29-1 and TRBJ2-7; maybe TRBD2 (7 bases). CDR1 is SQVTM and CDR2 is ANQGSEA in the germline V gene. V lost 4 bases, J lost 2 bases, and 21 bases lay in between. The CDR3 is made up of 16 amino acids. CDR3 region: CSVGGGGVASTYEQYF. For the CDR3, the DNA is TGCAGCGTTGGAGGGGGGGGAGTAGCGAGCACCTACGAGCAGTACTTC.

The V and J genes are TRBV9 and TRBJ1-3, with D unclear. Germline V gene sequence: CDR1 SGDLS, CDR2 YYNGEE. CDR3 length: 16 residues. V lost 4 bases to trimming and J lost 1 base, with 15 bases between them. The CDR3 DNA reads TGTGCCAGCAGCCCCGGACGATCGGATTCTGGAAACACCATATATTTT. Protein: CASSPGRSDSGNTIYF.

In its sample, this clonotype was seen a few times. V and J are TRBV6-5 and TRBJ1-2; D call uncertain. V dropped 0 bases and J dropped 5 bases, with 16 bases sitting between them. Per the germline V gene, CDR1 is MNHEY and CDR2 is SVGAGI. The CDR3 covers 16 residues. The CDR3 DNA follows: TGTGCCAGCAGTTACTCGGGCGGCGCCAGAAAATATGGCTACACCTTC. This encodes CASSYSGGARKYGYTF.

J is TRBJ2-7 and V is TRBV5-1, with D perhaps matching TRBD1 (5 bases). Germline lookup yields CDR1 SGHRS and CDR2 YFSETQ. V was cut by 0 bases and J by 2 bases, with 9 bases left in between. The CDR3 sequence is 14 residues long. CDR3 residues: CASSLVATAYEQYF. The CDR3 DNA is TGCGCCAGCAGCTTGGTGGCGACAGCCTACGAGCAGTACTTC.

The chain carries TRBV6-1 and TRBJ1-2, with D hard to call. This CDR3 region has 14 residues. Trimming stripped 6 bases from V and 5 bases from J, with 16 bases between. Germline V CDR1 and CDR2: MNHNS, SASEGT. CDR3 protein: CASSSLTGVYGYTF. CDR3 in DNA: TGTGCCAGCAGCTCTTTGACGGGTGTGTATGGCTACACCTTC.

V usage is TRBV27 and J usage is TRBJ1-1; the match to TRBD1 covers 7 bases. V trimming: 3 bases; J trimming: 0 bases; junction bases outside the gene matches: 7. This CDR3 is built from 16 residues. Germline assignment: CDR1 MNHEY and CDR2 SMNVEV (reference sequence). The CDR3 sequence is CASSFGDRLMNTEAFF. CDR3 DNA sequence: TGTGCCAGCAGTTTTGGGGACAGACTAATGAACACTGAAGCTTTCTTT.

Turning to this clonotype: The junction differs from germline at one of its ends, possibly a read error. The V call is TRBV12-3 or TRBV12-4, the J call TRBJ2-3; D remains ambiguous. The CDR3 loop spans 18 amino acids. DNA of the CDR3: TGTACCAGCAGTTTTGAGGCGTCACTCGGACCCAGCACCGATACGCAGTATTTT. Its protein is CTSSFEASLGPSTDTQYF.

This clonotype came up many times. The V and J genes are TRBV10-1 and TRBJ2-1, with 8 bases matching TRBD2. V lost 0 bases to trimming and J lost 2 bases; unmatched junction nucleotides: 6. Germline assignment: CDR1 WNHNN and CDR2 SYGVQD (reference sequence). The CDR3 spans 17 residues. CDR3 amino acids: CASSESSLAGPYNEQFF. The CDR3 DNA is TGCGCCAGCAGTGAGTCTTCGCTAGCGGGTCCCTACAATGAGCAGTTCTTC.

The chain uses TRBV5-1 and TRBJ2-7; D may be TRBD1 or TRBD2 (5 bases each). Germline V CDR1 and CDR2: SGHRS, YFSETQ. V was clipped by 4 bases and J by 4 bases, with 12 bases between them. This CDR3 is 13 amino acids long. For the CDR3, the DNA is TGCGCCAGCAGCGGGACCTTGATATACGAGCAGTACTTC. Its protein is CASSGTLIYEQYF. The complete variable domain, with remaining parts taken from reference TRBV5-1 and TRBJ2-7, reads KAGVTQTPRYLIKTRGQQVTLSCSPISGHRSVSWYQQTPGQGLQFLFEYFSETQRNKGNFPGRFSGRQFSNSRSEMNVSTLELGDSALYLCASSGTLIYEQYFGPGTRLTVT.

The chain uses TRBV20-1 and TRBJ2-1; 8 nucleotides line up with TRBD2. J lost 0 bases, V lost 3 bases, and 7 bases had no gene match. CDR3 length equals 16 residues. Germline V gives CDR1 DFQATT, CDR2 SNEGSKA (reference sequence). CDR3 bases: TGCAGTGCTAGCCCTCAGGCGGGAGGCTCCTACAATGAGCAGTTCTTC. The encoded protein is CSASPQAGGSYNEQFF.

V usage is TRBV18 and J usage is TRBJ2-6; TRBD1 or TRBD2 may be the D gene (5 bases each). V lost 4 bases and J lost 0, with 13 bases in between. CDR3 length equals 17 residues. Germline V gives CDR1 KGHSH, CDR2 LQKENI. CDR3 nucleotide sequence: TGTGCCAGCTCACTGAGGGGCGACAGCTCTGGGGCCAACGTCCTGACTTTC. This translates into CASSLRGDSSGANVLTF.

This clonotype was observed a handful of times. The chain couples TRBV12-3 or TRBV12-4 to TRBJ1-6; D perhaps matches TRBD1 (5 bases). The V and J ends lost 4 bases and 8 bases respectively, with 12 bases between them. This CDR3 has 14 residues. The CDR3 DNA follows: TGTGCCAGCAGTTCCCCGGGACGGCATTCACCCCTCCACTTT. The encoded protein is CASSSPGRHSPLHF.

This clonotype has a count of ten or more. The rearrangement joins TRBV7-9 to TRBJ1-2; possible D gene TRBD1, 5 bases. This CDR3 contains 14 residues. Trimming took 5 bases from V and 5 from J, leaving 15 bases between them. Germline-derived CDR1 and CDR2 are SEHNR and FQNEAQ (reference sequence). This CDR3 is CASSRGIGAYGYTF. The CDR3 coding sequence is TGTGCCAGCAGCCGGGGGATCGGGGCTTATGGCTACACCTTC.

The gene calls are TRBV6-6 and TRBJ2-7, with 8 bases that match TRBD2. CDR1 and CDR2 (germline): MNHNY, SVGAGI (reference sequence). The CDR3 length is 13 residues. The J segment lost 2 bases and the V segment lost 6 bases, leaving 3 bases of the junction unmatched. CDR3 sequence reads: CASRSGGTYEQYF. DNA for the CDR3: TGTGCCAGCAGGTCGGGAGGGACCTACGAGCAGTACTTC.

The sample holds a few counts of this clonotype. The chain employs TRBV7-9 and TRBJ2-3; 9 bases agree with TRBD2. There are 15 residues in the CDR3. With V trimmed by 5 bases and J by 1 base, 4 bases remained unmatched. Germline-derived CDR1 and CDR2 are SEHNR and FQNEAQ (reference sequence). CDR3 bases: TGTGCCAGCAGCGGGGCGGGGGGGCGCACAGATACGCAGTATTTT. Translating it yields CASSGAGGRTDTQYF.

V gene TRBV5-1 combines with J gene TRBJ1-4; the D gene is possibly TRBD1 (5 bases). Between the trimmed V and J ends, which lost 2 bases and 13 bases, there was a span of 24 bases. The germline V gene has CDR1 SGHRS and CDR2 YFSETQ. The CDR3 has 16 residues. The CDR3 DNA reads TGCGCCAGCAGCTTAGCCCTAGGGGAAGGGGACGTTCGACTGTTTTTT. Protein product: CASSLALGEGDVRLFF.

This clonotype was counted a few times. The rearrangement uses TRBV29-1 and TRBJ1-1; D possibly corresponds to TRBD1 (5 bases). Trimming removed 7 bases at V and 0 bases at J, with 18 bases between. The CDR3 is made up of 15 amino acids. Germline-derived CDR1 and CDR2 are SQVTM and ANQGSEA. CDR3: CSAMGGWGMNTEAFF. CDR3 sequence (DNA): TGCAGCGCTATGGGAGGGTGGGGGATGAACACTGAAGCTTTCTTT.

The chain uses TRBV12-3 or TRBV12-4 and TRBJ2-7, with 11 bases that match TRBD2. V lost 3 bases, J lost 5 bases, and 12 bases stayed unmatched. This CDR3 contains 17 residues. CDR3 DNA: TGTGCCAGCAGTTTTCTAGCGGGGGGCCCCTCCCGCCACGAGCAGTACTTC. This gives the protein CASSFLAGGPSRHEQYF.